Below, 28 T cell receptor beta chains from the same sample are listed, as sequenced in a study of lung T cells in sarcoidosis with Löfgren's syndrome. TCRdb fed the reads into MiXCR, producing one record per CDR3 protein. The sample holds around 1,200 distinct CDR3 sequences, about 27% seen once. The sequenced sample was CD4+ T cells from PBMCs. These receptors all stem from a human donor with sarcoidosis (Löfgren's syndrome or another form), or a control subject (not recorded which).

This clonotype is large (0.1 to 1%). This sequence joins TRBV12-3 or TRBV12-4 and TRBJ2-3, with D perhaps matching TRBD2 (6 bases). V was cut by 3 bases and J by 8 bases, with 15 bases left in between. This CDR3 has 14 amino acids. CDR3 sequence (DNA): TGTGCCAGCAGTTTTCGGACTACCGTAGGTACGCAGTATTTT. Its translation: CASSFRTTVGTQYF.

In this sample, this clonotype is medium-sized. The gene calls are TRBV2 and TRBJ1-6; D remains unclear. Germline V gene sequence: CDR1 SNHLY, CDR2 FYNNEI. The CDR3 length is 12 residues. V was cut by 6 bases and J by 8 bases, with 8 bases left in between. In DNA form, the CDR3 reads TGTGCCAGCAGACAACCCTATTCACCCCTCCACTTT. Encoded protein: CASRQPYSPLHF.

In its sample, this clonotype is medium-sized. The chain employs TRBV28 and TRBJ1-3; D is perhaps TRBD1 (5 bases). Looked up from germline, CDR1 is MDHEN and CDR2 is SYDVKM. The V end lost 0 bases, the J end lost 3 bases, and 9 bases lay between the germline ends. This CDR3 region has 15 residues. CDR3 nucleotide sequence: TGTGCCAGCAGTTTATGGCAGGGAGGTGGAAACACCATATATTTT. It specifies CASSLWQGGGNTIYF.

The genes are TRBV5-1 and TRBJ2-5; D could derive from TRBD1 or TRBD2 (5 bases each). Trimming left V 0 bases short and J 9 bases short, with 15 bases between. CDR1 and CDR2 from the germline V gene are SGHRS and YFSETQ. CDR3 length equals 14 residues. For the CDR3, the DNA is TGCGCCAGCAGCTTGGGACGGGAACGAGGGGCCCAGTACTTC. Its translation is CASSLGRERGAQYF.

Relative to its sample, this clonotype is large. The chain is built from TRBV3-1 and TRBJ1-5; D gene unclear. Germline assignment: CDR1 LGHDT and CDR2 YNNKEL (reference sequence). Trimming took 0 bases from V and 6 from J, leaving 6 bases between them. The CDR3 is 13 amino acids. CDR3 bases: TGTGCCAGCAGCCAAGATCGAAGTCAGCCCCAGCATTTT. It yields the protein CASSQDRSQPQHF. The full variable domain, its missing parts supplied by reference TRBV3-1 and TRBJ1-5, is DTAVSQTPKYLVTQMGNDKSIKCEQNLGHDTMYWYKQDSKKFLKIMFSYNNKELIINETVPNRFSPKSPDKAHLNLHINSLELGDSAVYFCASSQDRSQPQHFGDGTRLSIL.

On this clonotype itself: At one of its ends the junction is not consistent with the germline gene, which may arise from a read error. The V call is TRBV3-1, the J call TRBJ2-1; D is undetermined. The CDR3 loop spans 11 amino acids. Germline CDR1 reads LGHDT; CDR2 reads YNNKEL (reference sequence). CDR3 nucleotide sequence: TGTGCCGGCAGCCAAAGAGATGAGCGGTTCTTC. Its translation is CAGSQRDERFF.

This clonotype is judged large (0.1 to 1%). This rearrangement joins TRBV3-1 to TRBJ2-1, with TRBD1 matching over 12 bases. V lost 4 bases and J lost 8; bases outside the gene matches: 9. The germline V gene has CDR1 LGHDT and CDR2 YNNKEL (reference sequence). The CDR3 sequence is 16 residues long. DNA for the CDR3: TGTGCCAGCAGCCCCAATGTGGGACAGGGGGCCGATGAGCAGTTCTTC. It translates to CASSPNVGQGADEQFF.

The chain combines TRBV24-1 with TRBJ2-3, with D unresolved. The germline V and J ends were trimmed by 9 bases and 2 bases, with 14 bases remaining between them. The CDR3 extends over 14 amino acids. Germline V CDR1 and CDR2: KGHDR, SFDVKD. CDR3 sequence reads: CATGQRQVTDTQYF. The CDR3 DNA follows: TGTGCCACCGGCCAAAGGCAGGTCACAGATACGCAGTATTTT.

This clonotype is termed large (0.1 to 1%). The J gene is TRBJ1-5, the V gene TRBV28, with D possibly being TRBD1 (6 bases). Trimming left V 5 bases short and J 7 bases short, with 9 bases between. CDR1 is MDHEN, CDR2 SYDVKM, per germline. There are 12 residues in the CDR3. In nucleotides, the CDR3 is TGTGCCAGCAGTCAAACAGGGCAGCCCCAGCATTTT. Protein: CASSQTGQPQHF.

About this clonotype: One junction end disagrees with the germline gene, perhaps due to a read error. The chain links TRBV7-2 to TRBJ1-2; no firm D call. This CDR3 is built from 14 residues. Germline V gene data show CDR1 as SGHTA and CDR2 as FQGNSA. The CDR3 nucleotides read TGTGCCGGCAGCTTAGCGGTAAACAGCTATGGCTACACCTTT. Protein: CAGSLAVNSYGYTF.

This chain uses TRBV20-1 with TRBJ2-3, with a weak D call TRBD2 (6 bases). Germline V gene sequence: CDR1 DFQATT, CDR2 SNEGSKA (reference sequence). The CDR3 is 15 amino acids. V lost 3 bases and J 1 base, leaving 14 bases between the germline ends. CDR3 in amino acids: CSASPGLPRTDTQYF. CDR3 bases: TGCAGTGCTAGTCCAGGACTACCTCGCACAGATACGCAGTATTTT.

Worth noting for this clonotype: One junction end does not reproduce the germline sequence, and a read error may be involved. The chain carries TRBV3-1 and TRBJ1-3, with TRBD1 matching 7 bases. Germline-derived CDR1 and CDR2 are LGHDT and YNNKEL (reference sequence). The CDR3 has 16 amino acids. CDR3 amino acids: CASSPSGGSYGNPVYF. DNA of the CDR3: TGTGCCAGCAGCCCTTCAGGGGGTTCTTACGGAAACCCCGTATATTTC.

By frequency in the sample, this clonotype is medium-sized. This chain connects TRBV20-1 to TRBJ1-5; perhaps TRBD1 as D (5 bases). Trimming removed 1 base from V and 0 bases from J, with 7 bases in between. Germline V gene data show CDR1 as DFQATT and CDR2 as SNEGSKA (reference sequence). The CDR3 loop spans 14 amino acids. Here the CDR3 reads CSARGGFSNQPQHF. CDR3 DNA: TGCAGTGCTAGAGGGGGGTTTAGCAATCAGCCCCAGCATTTT.

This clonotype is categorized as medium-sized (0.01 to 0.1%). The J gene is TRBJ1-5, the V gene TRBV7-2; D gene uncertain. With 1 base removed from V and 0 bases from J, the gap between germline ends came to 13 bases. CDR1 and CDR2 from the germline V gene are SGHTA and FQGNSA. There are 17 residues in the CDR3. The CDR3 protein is CASSLVGEALSNQPQHF. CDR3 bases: TGTGCCAGCAGCTTAGTTGGGGAGGCACTTAGCAATCAGCCCCAGCATTTT.

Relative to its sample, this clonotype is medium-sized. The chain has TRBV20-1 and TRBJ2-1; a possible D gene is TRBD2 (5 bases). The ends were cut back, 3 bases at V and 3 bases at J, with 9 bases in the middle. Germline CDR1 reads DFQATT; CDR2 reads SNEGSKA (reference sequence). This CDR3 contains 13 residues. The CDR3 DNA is TGCAGTGCTAGTTCTGCGGGCTACAATGAGCAGTTCTTC. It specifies CSASSAGYNEQFF.

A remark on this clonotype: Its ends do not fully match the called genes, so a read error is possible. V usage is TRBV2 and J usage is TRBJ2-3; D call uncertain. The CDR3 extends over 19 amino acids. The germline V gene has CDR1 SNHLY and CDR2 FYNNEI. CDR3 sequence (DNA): TGTGCCAGCGGTGAAGAGCCTCTCCGCCCAGGCTTGATAGGAGATACGCAGTATTTT. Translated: CASGEEPLRPGLIGDTQYF.

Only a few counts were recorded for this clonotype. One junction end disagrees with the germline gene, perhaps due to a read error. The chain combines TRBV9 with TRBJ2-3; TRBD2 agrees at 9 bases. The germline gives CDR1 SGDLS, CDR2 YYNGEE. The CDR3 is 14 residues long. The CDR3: CASSVSGRGDTQCF. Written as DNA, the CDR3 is TGTGCCAGCAGTGTTAGCGGGAGAGGAGATACGCAGTGTTTT.

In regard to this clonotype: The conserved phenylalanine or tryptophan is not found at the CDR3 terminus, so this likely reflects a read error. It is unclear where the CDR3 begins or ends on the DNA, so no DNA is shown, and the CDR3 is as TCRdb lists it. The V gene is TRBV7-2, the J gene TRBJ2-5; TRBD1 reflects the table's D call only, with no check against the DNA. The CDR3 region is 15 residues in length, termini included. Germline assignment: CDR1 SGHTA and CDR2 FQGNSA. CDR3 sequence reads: CASSLDALQDSSNNS.

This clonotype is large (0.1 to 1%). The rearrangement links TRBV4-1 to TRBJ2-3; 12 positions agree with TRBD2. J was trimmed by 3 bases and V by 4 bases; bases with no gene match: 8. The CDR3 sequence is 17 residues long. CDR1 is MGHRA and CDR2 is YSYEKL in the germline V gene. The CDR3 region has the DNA TGCGCCAGCAGCCCGCTAGCGGGGGGGCCGAGGACAGATACGCAGTATTTT. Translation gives CASSPLAGGPRTDTQYF.

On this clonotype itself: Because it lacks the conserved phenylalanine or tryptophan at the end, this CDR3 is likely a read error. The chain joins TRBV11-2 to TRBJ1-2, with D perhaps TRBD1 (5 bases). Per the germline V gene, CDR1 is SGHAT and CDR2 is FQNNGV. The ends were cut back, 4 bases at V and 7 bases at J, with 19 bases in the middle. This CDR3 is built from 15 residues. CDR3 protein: CASSSDSEGLCGYTS. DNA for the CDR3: TGTGCCAGCAGCTCCGACAGTGAGGGGCTCTGTGGCTACACCTCC.

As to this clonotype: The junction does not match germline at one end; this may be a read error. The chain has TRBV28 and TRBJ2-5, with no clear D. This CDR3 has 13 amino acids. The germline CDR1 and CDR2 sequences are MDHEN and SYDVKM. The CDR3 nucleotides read TGTGACAGCAGTTTAACGAACCAAGAGGCCCAGTACTTC. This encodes CDSSLTNQEAQYF.

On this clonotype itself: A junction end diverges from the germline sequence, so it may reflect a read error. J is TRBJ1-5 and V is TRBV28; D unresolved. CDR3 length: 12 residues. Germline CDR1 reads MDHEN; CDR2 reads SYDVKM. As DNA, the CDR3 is TGTGCCAGCAGGGTGGGCAATCAGCCCCTGCATTTT. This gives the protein CASRVGNQPLHF. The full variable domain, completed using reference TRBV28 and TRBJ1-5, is DVKVTQSSRYLVKRTGEKVFLECVQDMDHENMFWYRQDPGLGLRLIYFSYDVKMKEKGDIPEGYSVSREKKERFSLILESASTNQTSMYLCASRVGNQPLHFGDGTRLSIL.

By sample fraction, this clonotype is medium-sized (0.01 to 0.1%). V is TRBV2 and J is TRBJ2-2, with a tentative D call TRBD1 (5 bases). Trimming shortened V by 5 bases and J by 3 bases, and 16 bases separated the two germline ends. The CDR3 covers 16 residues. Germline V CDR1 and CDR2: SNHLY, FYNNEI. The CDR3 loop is CASSLFRERDTGELFF. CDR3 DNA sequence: TGTGCCAGCAGTTTATTCAGGGAAAGGGACACCGGGGAGCTGTTTTTT. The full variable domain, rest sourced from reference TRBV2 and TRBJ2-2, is EPEVTQTPSHQVTQMGQEVILRCVPISNHLYFYWYRQILGQKVEFLVSFYNNEISEKSEIFDDQFSVERPDGSNFTLKIRSTKLEDSAMYFCASSLFRERDTGELFFGEGSRLTVL.

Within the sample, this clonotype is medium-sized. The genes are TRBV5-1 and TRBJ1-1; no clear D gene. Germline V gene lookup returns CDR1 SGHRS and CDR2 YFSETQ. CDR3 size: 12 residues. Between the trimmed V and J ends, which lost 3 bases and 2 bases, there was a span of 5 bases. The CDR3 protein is CASSSSNTEAFF. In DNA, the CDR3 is TGCGCCAGCAGCTCCAGTAACACTGAAGCTTTCTTT.

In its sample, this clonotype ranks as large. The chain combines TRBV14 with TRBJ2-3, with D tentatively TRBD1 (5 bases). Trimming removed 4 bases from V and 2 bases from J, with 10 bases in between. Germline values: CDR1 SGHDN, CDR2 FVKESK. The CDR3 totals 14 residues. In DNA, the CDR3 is TGTGCCAGCAGCCTGGACAAGCTCACAGATACGCAGTATTTT. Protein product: CASSLDKLTDTQYF. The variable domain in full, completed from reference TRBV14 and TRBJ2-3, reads EAGVTQFPSHSVIEKGQTVTLRCDPISGHDNLYWYRRVMGKEIKFLLHFVKESKQDESGMPNNRFLAERTGGTYSTLKVQPAELEDSGVYFCASSLDKLTDTQYFGPGTRLTVL.

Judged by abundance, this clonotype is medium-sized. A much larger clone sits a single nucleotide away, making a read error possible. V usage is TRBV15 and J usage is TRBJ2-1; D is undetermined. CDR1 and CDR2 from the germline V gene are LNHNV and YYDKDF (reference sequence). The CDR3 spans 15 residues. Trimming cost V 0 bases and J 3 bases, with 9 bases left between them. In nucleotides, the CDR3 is TGTGCCACCAGCAGAGAGGTGGCTATCTACAATGAGCAGTTCTTC. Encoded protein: CATSREVAIYNEQFF.

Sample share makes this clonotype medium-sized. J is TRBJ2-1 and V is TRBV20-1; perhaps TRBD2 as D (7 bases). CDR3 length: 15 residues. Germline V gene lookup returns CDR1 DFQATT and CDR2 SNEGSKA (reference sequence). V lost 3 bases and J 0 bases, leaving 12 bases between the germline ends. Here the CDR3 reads CSARGGALSYNEQFF. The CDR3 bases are TGCAGTGCTAGGGGGGGGGCACTCTCCTACAATGAGCAGTTCTTC.

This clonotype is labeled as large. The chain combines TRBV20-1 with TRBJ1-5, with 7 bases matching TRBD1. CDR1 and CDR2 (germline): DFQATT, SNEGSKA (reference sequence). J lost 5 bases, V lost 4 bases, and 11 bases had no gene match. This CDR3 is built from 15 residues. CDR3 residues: CSATGTASYHQPQHF. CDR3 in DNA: TGCAGTGCTACTGGGACAGCCAGTTATCATCAGCCCCAGCATTTT.